The 3 T cell receptor beta chains presented below share a single source sample, sequenced in a study of blood T cell repertoires in COVID-19. Measured with immunoSEQ multiplex PCR; TCRdb has only the in-frame clones, and not every one. The sample has 200,000 to 250,000 clones, around 83% seen once. Sequenced: peripheral blood. Receptors originate from a woman aged 18-35 years with acute or convalescent COVID-19.

Only a few counts were recorded for this clone. The rearrangement uses TRBV18 and TRBJ1-1, with 7 bases lining up with TRBD1. The CDR3 sequence is 15 residues long. Germline CDR1 reads KGHSH; CDR2 reads LQKENI. The J segment lost 5 bases and the V segment lost 5 bases, leaving 11 bases of the junction unmatched. The CDR3 nucleotides read TGTGCCAGCTCAACAGGGGCCGACGGTCTTACTGAAGCTTTCTTT. This gives the protein CASSTGADGLTEAFF.

This clone occurred once. This chain uses TRBV5-8 with TRBJ1-1, with TRBD1 matching over 9 bases. CDR3 length equals 15 residues. J lost 4 bases, V lost 0 bases, and 4 bases had no gene match. Per the germline V gene, CDR1 is SGHTS and CDR2 is YDEGEE. CDR3 protein: CASSLEQGAGTEAFF. Here the CDR3 DNA reads TGTGCCAGCAGCTTGGAACAGGGGGCGGGCACTGAAGCTTTCTTT.

The CDR3 DNA is TGTGCCAGCAGCTTATTTCGAGCGGGAGACTACGAGCAGTACTTC. Protein: CASSLFRAGDYEQYF. The chain is built from TRBV7-9 and TRBJ2-7; 8 bases agree with TRBD2. This CDR3 comprises 15 residues. CDR1 and CDR2 (germline): SEHNR, FQNEAQ (reference sequence). J was trimmed by 3 bases and V by 2 bases; bases with no gene match: 6.